This TCR beta chain appears in the sequencing data of a study of identical twins. In this sample, this clonotype turned up many times. Its antigen remains unknown. Germline CDR1 SGHAT, CDR2 FQDESV (reference sequence). The CDR3 is made up of 19 amino acids. With 5 bases clipped from V and 6 bases from J, the junction kept 18 bases outside the gene matches. Overall study results and limits: Researchers reported excess low generation probability among twin-shared out-of-frame alpha sequences. The study found weaker excess twin sharing in beta out-of-frame sequences.

With template switching, a universal primer site was added, and the cDNA carried unique molecular identifiers. A single record per CDR3 protein comes from TCRdb applying MiXCR to the 5' RACE reads. The sample lists roughly 700,000 distinct CDR3 sequences, 8.6% occurring once. These data were also reused for a study on yellow fever vaccine responses in identical twins.

V usage is TRBV11-1 and J usage is TRBJ2-6, with 8 bases fitting TRBD1. The sample consisted of PBMCs. The sequence derives from a woman aged 18-29 years in good health. The CDR3 here is CASSLRGTGFYQMANVLTF. The CDR3 DNA reads as TGTGCCAGCAGCCTTCGAGGGACAGGTTTTTATCAGATGGCCAACGTCCTGACTTTC.